This TCR beta chain was identified during a study of blood T cell repertoires in COVID-19. Overall study context: Researchers got acute and convalescent COVID-19 samples from the United States, Italy and Spain. PBMCs, B-cell-depleted T cells, or T cells were the source of the cDNA or gDNA that made up the material.

This clone has only a few counts. CDR1 is MNHEY and CDR2 is SVGEGT in the germline V gene. The CDR3 extends over 13 amino acids. Trimming removed 2 bases from V and 9 bases from J; junction bases left unmatched: 4. Methods used by the authors: Amplification from reference gene primers served as the basis for estimated nucleated cell counts. The protocol was immunoSEQ multiplex PCR, while the TCRdb copy is restricted to in-frame clones and leaves out a portion. The DNA was the basis for D and trimming; V, J and clone size are from that table. The sample yields 140,000 to 150,000 clones, 65% to 85% seen once.

The sequenced sample was peripheral blood. The rearrangement links TRBV6-2 or TRBV6-3 to TRBJ1-2, with 9 bases that match TRBD1. This receptor was identified in a woman between 50 and 59 years old with acute or convalescent COVID-19. The CDR3 DNA reads TGTGCCAGCAGTTACGGACAGGGGATTAGCTACACCTTC. Amino acids: CASSYGQGISYTF.